One and the same sample provided the 24 T cell receptor beta chains below, sequenced in a study of vaccination and CD4 T cells after COVID-19. No cognate antigen is known for these TCRs. Cultured CD4+ T cells had their DNA profiled by the Oncomine TCR Beta short-read assay. TCRdb reprocessed the PCR reads via MiXCR and lists one record per CDR3 protein. The table shows approximately 4,400 distinct CDR3 sequences, with 43% occurring only once. Treatment reported: approximately 10-day PBMC culture with coronavirus spike peptide pools or control peptides (ViraFEST assay). The specimen was CD4+ T cells from blood, cultured in vitro. Source of these receptors: a human donor who had recovered from COVID-19.

The table lists this clonotype with a few counts. The chain has TRBV7-3 and TRBJ2-5; 12 positions match TRBD2. CDR3 size: 16 residues. Germline trimming cut 1 base from V and 2 bases from J; bases unmatched to any gene: 2. Germline CDR1 and CDR2: SGHTA and FQGTGA. CDR3 sequence: CASSLNGLAGQETQYF. The CDR3 bases are TGTGCCAGCAGCTTAAATGGACTAGCGGGGCAAGAGACCCAGTACTTC. Complete variable domain (other parts from reference TRBV7-3 and TRBJ2-5): GAGVSQTPSNKVTEKGKYVELRCDPISGHTALYWYRQSLGQGPEFLIYFQGTGAADDSGLPNDRFFAVRPEGSVSTLKIQRTERGDSAVYLCASSLNGLAGQETQYFGPGTRLLVL.

This clonotype was recorded a few times. The chain uses TRBV7-9 and TRBJ1-2; 8 bases agree with TRBD1. The CDR3 runs 13 residues. Looked up from germline, CDR1 is SEHNR and CDR2 is FQNEAQ (reference sequence). Trimming at V came to 4 bases and at J to 4 bases, leaving 2 bases not matched to a gene. CDR3 DNA sequence: TGTGCCAGCAGCTCCGGACAGGGCTATGGCTACACCTTC. This translates into CASSSGQGYGYTF.

The chain couples TRBV6-1 to TRBJ1-1; 9 nucleotides line up with TRBD1. Unmatched junction bases numbered 4, after V lost 5 bases and J lost 6 bases. Germline values: CDR1 MNHNS, CDR2 SASEGT. There are 13 residues in the CDR3. The CDR3 sequence: CASSQDRGAEAFF. CDR3 nucleotides: TGTGCCAGCAGTCAGGACAGGGGAGCTGAAGCTTTCTTT.

The chain is built from TRBV5-1 and TRBJ2-5; D is undetermined. This CDR3 contains 15 residues. The V end lost 4 bases, the J end lost 5 bases, and 18 bases lay between the germline ends. Germline V gives CDR1 SGHRS, CDR2 YFSETQ. In nucleotides, the CDR3 is TGCGCCAGCAGCCTAGACACGGCGGATGGGGAGACCCAGTACTTC. Amino acids: CASSLDTADGETQYF.

V usage is TRBV6-2 or TRBV6-3 and J usage is TRBJ2-5; the D is unclear. The ends were cut back, 11 bases at V and 7 bases at J, with 17 bases in the middle. CDR1 and CDR2 (germline): MNHEY, SVGEGT. The CDR3 covers 12 residues. CDR3 in amino acids: CALAGDGGTQYF. The CDR3 DNA follows: TGTGCCCTGGCCGGAGATGGCGGGACCCAGTACTTC.

V usage is TRBV10-1 and J usage is TRBJ1-2, with D possibly matching TRBD1 (6 bases). Germline V gives CDR1 WNHNN, CDR2 SYGVQD (reference sequence). This CDR3 is 11 amino acids long. CDR3 in amino acids: CAQGLNYGYTF. As DNA, the CDR3 is TGCGCGCAGGGGCTTAACTATGGCTACACCTTC.

This clonotype was detected once. This rearrangement joins TRBV24-1 to TRBJ2-2; 11 bases are shared with TRBD1. CDR3 length: 16 residues. In germline, CDR1 is KGHDR, CDR2 SFDVKD. Losses at the gene ends were 0 bases for V and 6 bases for J; bases not matched to a gene: 2. Here the CDR3 reads CATSDLGQGASGELFF. The CDR3 DNA is TGTGCCACCAGTGATTTGGGACAGGGGGCGTCCGGGGAGCTGTTTTTT.

The chain links TRBV10-3 to TRBJ1-2, with unresolved D. CDR3 length equals 11 residues. CDR1 and CDR2 from the germline V gene are ENHRY and SYGVKD. Trimming removed 10 bases at V and 2 bases at J, with 8 bases between. The CDR3 DNA reads as TGTGCCACACAAGAAAACTATGGCTACACCTTC. Its protein is CATQENYGYTF.

The J gene is TRBJ2-5, the V gene TRBV20-1, with D perhaps being TRBD1 or TRBD2 (6 bases each). In germline, CDR1 is DFQATT, CDR2 SNEGSKA (reference sequence). The V end was cut by 0 bases, the J end by 7 bases, with 12 bases between. CDR3 size: 13 residues. CDR3 nucleotides: TGCAGTGCTAGAGATGACAGGCGGGGGACCCAGTACTTC. This codes for CSARDDRRGTQYF.

CDR3 DNA: TGTGCCAGCACCGACACCTACTATGGCTACACCTTC. Its protein product is CASTDTYYGYTF. The chain carries TRBV6-1 and TRBJ1-2, with no clear D. Germline assignment: CDR1 MNHNS and CDR2 SASEGT. The CDR3 runs to 12 residues. The ends were cut back, 7 bases at V and 3 bases at J, with 9 bases in the middle.

This CDR3 reads CASSPMWRGGSYNSPLHF. For the CDR3, the DNA is TGTGCCAGCAGCCCCATGTGGCGTGGAGGCTCCTATAATTCACCCCTCCACTTT. The rearrangement uses TRBV7-3 and TRBJ1-6; D ambiguous. The CDR3 is made up of 18 amino acids. Deletions cut 5 bases from V and 0 bases from J, with 17 bases between. The germline V gene has CDR1 SGHTA and CDR2 FQGTGA.

In this sample, this clonotype turned up a few times. The chain has TRBV10-3 and TRBJ1-6; 8 bases are shared with TRBD1. J lost 7 bases, V lost 11 bases, and 7 bases had no gene match. The CDR3 is 13 residues long. The germline V gene has CDR1 ENHRY and CDR2 SYGVKD. DNA of the CDR3: TGTGCCTCAAGGACAGGGCTAAATTCACCCCTCCACTTT. Its protein is CASRTGLNSPLHF.

The genes are TRBV7-9 and TRBJ1-6; D remains unclear. Per germline, CDR1 SEHNR and CDR2 FQNEAQ (reference sequence). The CDR3 length is 13 residues. Trimming removed 1 base from V and 9 bases from J, with 7 bases in between. In DNA, the CDR3 is TGTGCCAGCAGCTTAGGAGCGGGTTCACCCCTCCACTTT. Residues: CASSLGAGSPLHF.

The chain employs TRBV11-3 and TRBJ2-1; no clear D. In germline, CDR1 is SGHNT, CDR2 YENEEA. V was trimmed by 1 base and J by 8 bases, leaving 3 bases between them. The CDR3 sequence is 11 residues long. The CDR3 nucleotides read TGTGCCAGCAGCTTAGCCTATGAGCAGTTCTTC. This codes for CASSLAYEQFF.

This clonotype was seen only a few times. The chain uses TRBV6-5 and TRBJ1-1, with 9 bases fitting TRBD1. The V segment lost 4 bases and the J segment 10 bases; nucleotides outside the gene matches: 7. The CDR3 spans 13 residues. The germline CDR1 and CDR2 sequences are MNHEY and SVGAGI. CDR3 bases: TGTGCCAGCAGTTCTGGGACAGGGAGTGGAGCTTTCTTT. This sequence encodes CASSSGTGSGAFF.

This clonotype was detected a few times. The gene calls are TRBV7-2 and TRBJ2-5; D remains unclear. V was pared by 1 base and J by 0 bases, with 3 bases between. Germline V gene sequence: CDR1 SGHTA, CDR2 FQGNSA. The CDR3 has 13 amino acids. The CDR3 DNA is TGTGCCAGCAGCTTAGGATACCAAGAGACCCAGTACTTC. Protein: CASSLGYQETQYF.

The chain carries TRBV24-1 and TRBJ2-1, with no clear D. Per germline, CDR1 KGHDR and CDR2 SFDVKD. The CDR3 is 15 residues long. V was shortened by 4 bases and J by 0 bases, with 9 bases between the two germline ends. The CDR3 DNA sequence: TGTGCCACCAGTGACTCGACAAGCTCCTACAATGAGCAGTTCTTC. This codes for CATSDSTSSYNEQFF.

CDR3 protein: CASSGGLADTGELFF. For the CDR3, the DNA is TGTGCCAGCAGTGGCGGACTAGCGGACACCGGGGAGCTGTTTTTT. This sequence joins TRBV6-2 or TRBV6-3 and TRBJ2-2; 10 nucleotides agree with TRBD2. The CDR3 runs 15 residues. CDR1 MNHEY and CDR2 SVGEGT come from the germline V gene. J was trimmed by 3 bases and V by 5 bases; bases with no gene match: 3.

Sample share makes this clonotype medium-sized. The chain joins TRBV6-5 to TRBJ2-7; D is ambiguous. CDR1 MNHEY and CDR2 SVGAGI come from the germline V gene. The V gene lost 1 base and the J gene lost 6 bases, with 4 bases spanning the gap. The CDR3 runs 11 residues. DNA of the CDR3: TGTGCCAGCAGTTACTTTTCCGAGCAGTACTTC. This gives the protein CASSYFSEQYF.

This chain links TRBV20-1 with TRBJ1-1; D gene unclear. Germline loops: CDR1 DFQATT, CDR2 SNEGSKA (reference sequence). The V end lost 0 bases, the J end lost 1 base, and 9 bases lay between the germline ends. The CDR3 spans 14 residues. The CDR3 DNA sequence: TGCAGTGCTAGAGATGAGGGTCAGAACACTGAAGCTTTCTTT. Translation gives CSARDEGQNTEAFF.

The gene calls are TRBV30 and TRBJ2-3, with D perhaps TRBD1 or TRBD2 (5 bases each). Germline V lookup: CDR1 GTSNPN, CDR2 SVGIG (reference sequence). The CDR3 runs 14 residues. V was cut by 5 bases and J by 2 bases, with 14 bases left in between. CDR3 sequence (DNA): TGTGCCTGGGCTCCGGGACGACCCACAGATACGCAGTATTTT. This translates into CAWAPGRPTDTQYF.

The rearrangement links TRBV19 to TRBJ2-3, with D perhaps TRBD1 (6 bases). Germline V gene data show CDR1 as LNHDA and CDR2 as SQIVND (reference sequence). There are 15 residues in the CDR3. The V end lost 1 base, the J end lost 2 bases, and 10 bases lay between the germline ends. The CDR3 spells CASSIGDKDTDTQYF. The DNA of the CDR3 is TGTGCCAGTAGTATAGGGGACAAAGACACAGATACGCAGTATTTT. Based on the CDR3 plus reference TRBV19 and TRBJ2-3, the full variable domain is DGGITQSPKYLFRKEGQNVTLSCEQNLNHDAMYWYRQDPGQGLRLIYYSQIVNDFQKGDIAEGYSVSREKKESFPLTVTSAQKNPTAFYLCASSIGDKDTDTQYFGPGTRLTVL.

The chain recombines TRBV10-3 with TRBJ2-1, with D perhaps matching TRBD2 (6 bases). The CDR3 has 12 residues. Per germline, CDR1 ENHRY and CDR2 SYGVKD. Trimming took off 5 bases at V and 6 bases at J, with 8 bases between the two ends. Here the CDR3 reads CAISTGSNEQFF. The DNA of the CDR3 is TGTGCCATCAGTACCGGGAGCAATGAGCAGTTCTTC.

The rearrangement joins TRBV6-1 to TRBJ1-5, with 7 bases lining up with TRBD1. Losses at the gene ends were 6 bases for V and 4 bases for J; bases not matched to a gene: 9. The CDR3 contains 15 residues. Germline loops: CDR1 MNHNS, CDR2 SASEGT. The CDR3 here is CASRKWQQGNQPQHF. Written as DNA, the CDR3 is TGTGCCAGCAGGAAATGGCAACAGGGGAATCAGCCCCAGCATTTT.